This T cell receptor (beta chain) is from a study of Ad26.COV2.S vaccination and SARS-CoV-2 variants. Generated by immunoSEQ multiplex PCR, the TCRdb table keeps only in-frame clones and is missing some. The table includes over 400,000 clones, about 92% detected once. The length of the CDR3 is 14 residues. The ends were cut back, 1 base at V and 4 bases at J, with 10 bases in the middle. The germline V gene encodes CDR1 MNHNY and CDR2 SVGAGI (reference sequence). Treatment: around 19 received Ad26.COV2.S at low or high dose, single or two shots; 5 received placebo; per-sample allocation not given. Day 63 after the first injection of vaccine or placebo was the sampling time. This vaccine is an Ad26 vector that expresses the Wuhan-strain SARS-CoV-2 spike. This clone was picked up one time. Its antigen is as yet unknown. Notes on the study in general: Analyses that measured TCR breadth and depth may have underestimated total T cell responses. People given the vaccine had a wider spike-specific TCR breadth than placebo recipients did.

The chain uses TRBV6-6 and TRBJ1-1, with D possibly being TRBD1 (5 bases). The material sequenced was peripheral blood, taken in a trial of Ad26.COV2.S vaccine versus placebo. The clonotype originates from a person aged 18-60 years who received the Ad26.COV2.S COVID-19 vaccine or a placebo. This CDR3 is CASSYLRDATEAFF. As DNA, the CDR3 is TGTGCCAGCAGTTACTTAAGGGACGCCACTGAAGCTTTCTTT.